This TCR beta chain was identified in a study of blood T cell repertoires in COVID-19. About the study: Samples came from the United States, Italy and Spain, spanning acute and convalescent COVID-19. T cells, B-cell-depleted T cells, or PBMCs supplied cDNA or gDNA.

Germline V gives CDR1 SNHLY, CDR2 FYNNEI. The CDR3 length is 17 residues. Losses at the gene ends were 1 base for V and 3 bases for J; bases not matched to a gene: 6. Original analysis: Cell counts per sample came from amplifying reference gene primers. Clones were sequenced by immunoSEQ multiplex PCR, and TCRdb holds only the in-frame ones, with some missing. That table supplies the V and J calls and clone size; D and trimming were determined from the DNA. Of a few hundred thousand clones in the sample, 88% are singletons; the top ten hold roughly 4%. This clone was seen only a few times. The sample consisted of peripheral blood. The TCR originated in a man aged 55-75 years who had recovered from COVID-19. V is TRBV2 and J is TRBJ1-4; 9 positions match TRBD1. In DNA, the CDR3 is TGTGCCAGCAGTGAAGGGGACAGGGTTACGGCTAATGAAAAACTGTTTTTT. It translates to CASSEGDRVTANEKLFF.